This TCR beta chain originates from a study of regulatory T cells in long-lasting Graves disease (dated by TCRdb to the early 2020s). Regarding the study in general: Antithyroid drugs had been taken for less than 3 months by newly diagnosed Graves' disease patients. Peripheral blood TCR sequencing and RNA sequencing compared persistent Graves' disease patients with newly diagnosed Graves' disease patients. The study took place in China and was registered as a clinical trial. TCR sequencing covered roughly 13 persistent and 20 or so newly diagnosed Graves' disease patients, around 35 samples in total.

This specimen's time point label, interpreted: newly diagnosed GD, antithyroid drugs for less than 3 months. RNA was extracted from PBMCs in TRIzol for both TCR sequencing and RNA sequencing. Graves' disease was diagnosed according to American Thyroid Association guidelines. The patients came from an endocrinology department in Xi'an, China. From each patient, around 9 milliliters of peripheral blood was collected into an EDTA anticoagulant tube. Ficoll Paque Plus density gradient separation was used to isolate PBMCs, and no additional T cell sorting was done. An Agilent 2100 Bioanalyzer and agarose gel were used to check RNA quality, while a NanoDrop 2000 measured RNA concentration. The paper as a whole reports these results and caveats: Sequencing and analysis were restricted to the TCR beta chain. Preferential use of TRBV28, TRBJ1-2 and TRBJ2-5 was observed in persistent disease, whereas TRBV20-1 and TRBJ2-1 were favored in newly diagnosed disease. Lower TCR Shannon entropy and fewer highly expanded clones were observed in persistent Graves' disease patients than in newly diagnosed patients, which suggested clonal expansion. Patients with persistent disease shared more public clonotypes (around 3,000) than newly diagnosed patients did (966). As a limitation, the authors acknowledged that the small sample size may reduce accuracy. Because the primary lesion, thyroid tissue, could not be accessed, the study looked at peripheral blood alone.

Worth noting for this clonotype: Its antigen target is currently unknown. Base-call qualities are not available, and no considerably larger clone is one nucleotide away.

V loses 3 bases at its end and J loses 5 bases; junction bases beyond the gene matches: 21. CDR3 length: 19 amino acids, cysteine to phenylalanine. Just CDR3 DNA is preserved here, 57 bases in frame from base 1. CDR1 SGHVS and CDR2 FNYEAQ are derived from the germline V gene. Libraries were prepared through multiplex PCR. Sequenced using an Illumina HiSeq 4000. CDR3 regions were amplified by Arm-PCR with iRepertoire HTBI primers to construct TCR beta libraries. Before sequencing, the PCR products underwent gel purification. Per the authors' processing: Across samples, about 64 TRBV and approximately 15 TRBJ segments were identified and used for gene usage analysis of CDR3 amino acid clonotypes. Filtered high-quality paired reads were merged into contigs using COPE and FqMerger. BLAST was used to align contigs to the IMGT TRBV, TRBD and TRBJ reference genes, and CDR3 was defined following IMGT. Any clonotype with a frequency above 0.1% was counted as a highly expanded clone. Shannon entropy was used to measure repertoire diversity, and the Gini coefficient was used to measure V-J evenness. A clonotype was considered public if more than one individual shared it. TCRdb reprocessing: public reads trimmed at Q25 with fastp, clones called with MiXCR, in-frame beta chains kept. Every CDR3 protein is listed once, alongside the most common genes and DNA of its rows. These V and J calls originate from TCRdb's pipeline instead of the authors' own analysis. The sample records fewer than 450,000 distinct CDR3 sequences, 15% of which are singletons. The top ten clones comprise approximately 7.6% of the sample.

The data were also submitted as part of a second study, on T cells in Graves' hyperthyroidism and ophthalmopathy. The second study reports: Stable Graves' hyperthyroidism was defined as the absence of progression to ophthalmopathy over 18 months of follow-up. The hyperthyroidism patients were between 18 and 65 years old and newly diagnosed, with a disease duration of less than 2 months. Patients with uncontrolled infections, other autoimmune diseases, pregnancy or lactation were excluded. Diagnoses were established on the basis of clinical symptoms, serum thyroxine and TRAb, thyroid ultrasound, and orbital computed tomography. For the first round of RT-PCR on the TCR CDR3, the HTBI primer set was used together with the Qiagen OneStep RT-PCR kit. Most expanded thyroid clonotypes (frequency above 0.001) were also found in blood, which suggests that blood repertoires may mirror thyroid immune responses. In cross-validation, a model built on a 13 V-J signature told ophthalmopathy apart from stable hyperthyroidism with approximately 90% sensitivity and approximately 84% specificity, and in testing the same model reached 80%/75%. In validation, the model predicted progression to ophthalmopathy with roughly 70% sensitivity and 72% to 85% specificity, a median of about 6.7 months before onset. To identify distinguishing TCR V-J signatures, a discovery cohort of about a hundred patients was used, comprising fewer than 45 with Graves' ophthalmopathy and approximately 57 with stable Graves' hyperthyroidism. An independent validation cohort of fewer than 20 hyperthyroidism patients and 17 patients who later progressed to ophthalmopathy tested prospective prediction of ophthalmopathy. The 75 to 100 discovery patients were randomly divided into training and test sets at a 7:3 ratio. The study also compared thyroid tissue and blood T-cell repertoires from roughly six Graves' hyperthyroidism patients. After blood sampling, hyperthyroidism patients were treated with methimazole at a starting dose of 30 mg daily, and ophthalmopathy patients were treated with high-dose intravenous methylprednisolone. Libraries were constructed in a second round of multiplex PCR, after which size selection and purification were performed. Sequencing of the libraries was done on an Illumina HiSeq2000 using paired-end 100 bp reads. SOAPnuke was used to process the raw data, removing reads that contained adapters or uncalled bases, had a mean Phred below 15, or lacked an exact match to the constant primer or identifier. COPE v1.2.5 was used to merge high-quality paired reads, and clonotypes were defined as unique nucleotide sequences. MiTCR v1.1 was used to align clonotypes to the IMGT TRBV, TRBD and TRBJ reference segments. Only V-J combinations with frequency above 0.0001, covering about 99% of repertoires, were analysed. A TCS score was defined as the ratio between F50 (clonal expansion) and ExV (chaos), using BLOSUM62-based TCRdist between CDR3 peptides within each V-J. Welch's t-statistics and random forest reduced roughly 530 V-J features to 13, which were used in a naive Bayes classifier (R e1071). Sample size was not statistically predetermined, and investigators were not blinded to group allocation. The paper describes TCR Vbeta CDR3 sequencing of 120 to 150 peripheral blood samples, made up of about 40 ophthalmopathy patients, over 70 hyperthyroidism patients and roughly 17 progressor patients.

The chain is assembled from TRBV7-6 and TRBJ2-5; TRBD1 fits 7 bases in the junction. This receptor was obtained from a woman in her 40s with Graves disease. Donor details come from another sample of the same person, matched by shared clones. This sample comprised peripheral blood mononuclear cells (PBMCs), obtained at new diagnosis, from a patient treated with antithyroid drugs. The CDR3 has the sequence CASSLFEPTGLGGFETQYF. The sequenced DNA: TGTGCCAGCAGCTTGTTCGAACCAACAGGGCTAGGGGGCTTCGAGACCCAGTACTTC.